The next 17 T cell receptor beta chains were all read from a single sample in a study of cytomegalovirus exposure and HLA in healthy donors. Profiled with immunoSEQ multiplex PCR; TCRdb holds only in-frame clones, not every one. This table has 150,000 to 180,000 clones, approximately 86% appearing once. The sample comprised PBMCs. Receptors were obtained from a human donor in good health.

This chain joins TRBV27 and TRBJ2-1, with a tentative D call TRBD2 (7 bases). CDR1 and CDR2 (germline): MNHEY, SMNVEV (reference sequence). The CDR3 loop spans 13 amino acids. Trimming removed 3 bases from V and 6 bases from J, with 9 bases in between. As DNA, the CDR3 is TGTGCCAGCAGTTTGGGGGGGCTCAATGAGCAGTTCTTC. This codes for CASSLGGLNEQFF.

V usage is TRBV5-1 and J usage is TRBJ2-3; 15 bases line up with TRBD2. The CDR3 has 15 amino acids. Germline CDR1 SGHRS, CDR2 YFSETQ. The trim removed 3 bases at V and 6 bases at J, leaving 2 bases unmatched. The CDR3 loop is CASSSGLAGGDTQYF. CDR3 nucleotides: TGCGCCAGCAGCTCCGGACTAGCGGGAGGGGATACGCAGTATTTT.

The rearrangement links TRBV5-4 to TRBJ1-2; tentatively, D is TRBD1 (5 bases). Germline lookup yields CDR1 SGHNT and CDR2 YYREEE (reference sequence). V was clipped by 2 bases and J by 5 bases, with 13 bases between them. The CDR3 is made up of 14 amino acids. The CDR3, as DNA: TGTGCCAGCAGCTTCGAGCCAGGGAAATATGGCTACACCTTC. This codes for CASSFEPGKYGYTF.

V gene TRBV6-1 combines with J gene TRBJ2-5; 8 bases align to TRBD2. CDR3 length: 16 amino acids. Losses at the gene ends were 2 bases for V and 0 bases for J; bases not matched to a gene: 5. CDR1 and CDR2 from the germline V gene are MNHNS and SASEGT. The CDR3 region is CASSENRGGYQETQYF. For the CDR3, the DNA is TGTGCCAGCAGTGAAAACCGGGGGGGGTACCAAGAGACCCAGTACTTC.

CDR3 region: CASSPAGEEDEQYF. The CDR3 DNA reads TGTGCCAGCTCACCCGCGGGAGAGGAAGACGAGCAGTACTTC. This chain joins TRBV18 and TRBJ2-7; 7 positions agree with TRBD2. The V gene's germline CDR1 is KGHSH and CDR2 LQKENI. The CDR3 runs to 14 residues. The V and J ends lost 3 bases and 5 bases, in that order; junction bases with no gene match: 7. The entire variable domain, with the rest obtained from reference TRBV18 and TRBJ2-7, is as follows: NAGVMQNPRHLVRRRGQEARLRCSPMKGHSHVYWYRQLPEEGLKFMVYLQKENIIDESGMPKERFSAEFPKEGPSILRIQQVVRGDSAAYFCASSPAGEEDEQYFGPGTRLTVT.

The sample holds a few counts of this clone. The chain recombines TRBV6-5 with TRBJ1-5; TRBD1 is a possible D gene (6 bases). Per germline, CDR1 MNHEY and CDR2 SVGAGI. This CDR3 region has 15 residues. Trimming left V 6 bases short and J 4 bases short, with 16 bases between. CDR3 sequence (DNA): TGTGCCAGCAGGGTGGGGGCGAGTCCAAATCAGCCCCAGCATTTT. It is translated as CASRVGASPNQPQHF.

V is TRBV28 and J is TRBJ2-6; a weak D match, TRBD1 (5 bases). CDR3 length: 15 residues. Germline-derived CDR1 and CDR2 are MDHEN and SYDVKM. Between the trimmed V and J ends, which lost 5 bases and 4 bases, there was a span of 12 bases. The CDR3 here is CASSRRVAGANVLTF. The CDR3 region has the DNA TGTGCCAGCAGTCGCAGGGTGGCGGGGGCCAACGTCCTGACTTTC. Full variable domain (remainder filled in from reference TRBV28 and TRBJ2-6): DVKVTQSSRYLVKRTGEKVFLECVQDMDHENMFWYRQDPGLGLRLIYFSYDVKMKEKGDIPEGYSVSREKKERFSLILESASTNQTSMYLCASSRRVAGANVLTFGAGSRLTVL.

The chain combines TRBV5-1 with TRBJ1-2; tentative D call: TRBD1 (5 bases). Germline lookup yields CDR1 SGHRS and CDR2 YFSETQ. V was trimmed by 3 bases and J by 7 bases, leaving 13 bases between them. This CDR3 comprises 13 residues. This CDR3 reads CASSSDGRGGYTF. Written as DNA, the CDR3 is TGCGCCAGCAGCTCAGACGGGAGGGGTGGCTACACCTTC. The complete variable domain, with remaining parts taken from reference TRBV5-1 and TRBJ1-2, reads KAGVTQTPRYLIKTRGQQVTLSCSPISGHRSVSWYQQTPGQGLQFLFEYFSETQRNKGNFPGRFSGRQFSNSRSEMNVSTLELGDSALYLCASSSDGRGGYTFGSGTRLTVV.

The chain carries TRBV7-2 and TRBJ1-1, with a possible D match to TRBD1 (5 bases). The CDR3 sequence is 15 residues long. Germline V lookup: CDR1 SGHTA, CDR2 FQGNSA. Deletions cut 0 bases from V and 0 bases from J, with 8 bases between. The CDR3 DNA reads TGTGCCAGCAGCTTAGCCCGACAGATGAACACTGAAGCTTTCTTT. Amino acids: CASSLARQMNTEAFF. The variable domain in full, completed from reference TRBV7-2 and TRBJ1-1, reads GAGVSQSPSNKVTEKGKDVELRCDPISGHTALYWYRQSLGQGLEFLIYFQGNSAPDKSGLPSDRFSAERTGGSVSTLTIQRTQQEDSAVYLCASSLARQMNTEAFFGQGTRLTVV.

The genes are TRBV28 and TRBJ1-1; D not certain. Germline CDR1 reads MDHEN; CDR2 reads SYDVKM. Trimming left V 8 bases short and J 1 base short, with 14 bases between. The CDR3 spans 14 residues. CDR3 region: CASGQLSWNTEAFF. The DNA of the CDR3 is TGTGCCAGCGGCCAGTTATCCTGGAACACTGAAGCTTTCTTT. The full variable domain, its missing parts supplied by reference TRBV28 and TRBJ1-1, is DVKVTQSSRYLVKRTGEKVFLECVQDMDHENMFWYRQDPGLGLRLIYFSYDVKMKEKGDIPEGYSVSREKKERFSLILESASTNQTSMYLCASGQLSWNTEAFFGQGTRLTVV.

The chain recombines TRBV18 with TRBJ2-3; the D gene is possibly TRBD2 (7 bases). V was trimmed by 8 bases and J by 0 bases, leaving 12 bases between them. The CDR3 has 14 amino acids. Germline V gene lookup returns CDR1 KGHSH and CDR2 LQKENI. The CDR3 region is CASRGGSSTDTQYF. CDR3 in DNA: TGTGCCAGCCGCGGGGGCTCTAGCACAGATACGCAGTATTTT.

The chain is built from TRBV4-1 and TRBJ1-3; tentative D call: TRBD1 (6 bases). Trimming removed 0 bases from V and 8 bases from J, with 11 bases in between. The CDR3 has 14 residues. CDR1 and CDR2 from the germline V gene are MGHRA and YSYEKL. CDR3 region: CASSQETGWDTIYF. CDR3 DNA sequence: TGCGCCAGCAGCCAAGAAACAGGGTGGGACACCATATATTTT.

The CDR3 coding sequence is TGTGCCAGCAGTCGCCCTGGGGTGACTAGTGGCTTGGGCAATGAGCAGTTCTTC. Translation: CASSRPGVTSGLGNEQFF. The genes are TRBV27 and TRBJ2-1; D might be TRBD2 (6 bases). The CDR3 sequence is 18 residues long. Trimming removed 5 bases from V and 6 bases from J, with 26 bases in between. Germline lookup yields CDR1 MNHEY and CDR2 SMNVEV (reference sequence).

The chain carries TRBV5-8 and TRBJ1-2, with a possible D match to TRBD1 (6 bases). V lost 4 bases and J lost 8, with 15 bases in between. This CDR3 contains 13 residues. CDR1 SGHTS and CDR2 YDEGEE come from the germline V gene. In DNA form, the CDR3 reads TGTGCCAGCAGCGCTTACAGGGTCGTAGGCTACACCTTC. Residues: CASSAYRVVGYTF.

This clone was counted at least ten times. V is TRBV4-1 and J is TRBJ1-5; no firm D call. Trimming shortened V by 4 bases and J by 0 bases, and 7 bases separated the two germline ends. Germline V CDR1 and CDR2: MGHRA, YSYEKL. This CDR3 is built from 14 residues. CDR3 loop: CASSRSTSNQPQHF. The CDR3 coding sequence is TGCGCCAGCAGCCGAAGCACTAGCAATCAGCCCCAGCATTTT.

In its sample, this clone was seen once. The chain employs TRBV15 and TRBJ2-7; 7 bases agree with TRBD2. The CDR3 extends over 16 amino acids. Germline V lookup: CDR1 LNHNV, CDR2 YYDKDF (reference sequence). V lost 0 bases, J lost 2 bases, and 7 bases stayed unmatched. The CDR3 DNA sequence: TGTGCCACCAGCAGAGATAGGGGAGGGCAGACCTACGAGCAGTACTTC. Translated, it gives CATSRDRGGQTYEQYF.

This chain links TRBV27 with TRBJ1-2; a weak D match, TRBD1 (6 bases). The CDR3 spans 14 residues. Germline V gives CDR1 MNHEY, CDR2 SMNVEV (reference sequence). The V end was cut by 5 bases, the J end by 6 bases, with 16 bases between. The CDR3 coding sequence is TGTGCCAGCAGTCTTTCGAACGAGGGGGATGGCTACACCTTC. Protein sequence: CASSLSNEGDGYTF.